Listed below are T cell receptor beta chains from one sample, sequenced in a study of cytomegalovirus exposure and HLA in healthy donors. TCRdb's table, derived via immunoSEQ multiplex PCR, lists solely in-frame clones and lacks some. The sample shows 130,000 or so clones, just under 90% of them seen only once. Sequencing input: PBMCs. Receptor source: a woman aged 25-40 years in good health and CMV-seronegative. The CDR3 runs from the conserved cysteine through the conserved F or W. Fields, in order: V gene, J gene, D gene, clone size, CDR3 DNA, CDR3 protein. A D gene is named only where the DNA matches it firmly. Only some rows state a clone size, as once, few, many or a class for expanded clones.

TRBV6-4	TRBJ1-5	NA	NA	TGTGCCAGCACTGACGAGGCACAGGGCAATCAGCCCCAGCATTTT	CASTDEAQGNQPQHF
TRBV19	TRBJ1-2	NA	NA	TGTGCCACCTTCGAACAGGGAATCTATGGCTACACCTTC	CATFEQGIYGYTF
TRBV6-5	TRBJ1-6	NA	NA	TGTGCCAGCAGGGGGGGTTACTATAATTCACCCCTCCACTTT	CASRGGYYNSPLHF
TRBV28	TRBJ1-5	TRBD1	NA	TGTGCCGGGGGCGGGGCAGGGGGCTCGGGTAGCAATCAGCCCCAGCATTTT	CAGGGAGGSGSNQPQHF
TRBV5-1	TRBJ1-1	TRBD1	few	TGCGCCAGCAGCTTGCAGGGACAGCCCCGCACTGAAGCTTTCTTT	CASSLQGQPRTEAFF
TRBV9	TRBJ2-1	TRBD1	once	TGTGCCAGCAGTTCATCCGGGACAGACTACAATGAGCAGTTCTTC	CASSSSGTDYNEQFF
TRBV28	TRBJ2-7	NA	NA	TGTGCCAGCAGTTCCATTACCGGGGAGCAGTACTTC	CASSSITGEQYF
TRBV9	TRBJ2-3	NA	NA	TGTGCCAGCAGCGTAGGAGGGTCTGGTAGCACAGATACGCAGTATTTT	CASSVGGSGSTDTQYF
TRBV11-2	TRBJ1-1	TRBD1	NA	TGTGCCAGCAGCGCCTGGACAGGGAAGAACACTGAAGCTTTCTTT	CASSAWTGKNTEAFF
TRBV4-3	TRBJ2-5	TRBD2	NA	TGCGCCAGCAGCCAAGGCCCGGTAGCGGGGGGACAAGAGACCCAGTACTTC	CASSQGPVAGGQETQYF
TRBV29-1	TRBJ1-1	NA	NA	TGCAGCGTTGGGGGGGGGAGCGCTGAAGCTTTCTTT	CSVGGGSAEAFF
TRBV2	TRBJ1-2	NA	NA	TGTGCCAGCACAGACAGAAACTATGGCTACACCTTC	CASTDRNYGYTF
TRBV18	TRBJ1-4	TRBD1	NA	TGTGCCAGCTCACACGTCGACAGGGCTACTAATGAAAAACTGTTTTTT	CASSHVDRATNEKLFF
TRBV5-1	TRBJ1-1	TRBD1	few	TGCGCCAGCAGCACAGGACAGGGAATGAACACTGAAGCTTTCTTT	CASSTGQGMNTEAFF
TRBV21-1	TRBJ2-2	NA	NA	TGTGCCAGCAGCTTAGAACCTCCAGGGAGGAAGACCGGGGAGCTGTTTTTT	CASSLEPPGRKTGELFF
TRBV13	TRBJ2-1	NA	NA	TGTGCCAGCAATCTCGACGGGGGCAATGAGCAGTTCTTC	CASNLDGGNEQFF
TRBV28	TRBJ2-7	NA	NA	TGTGCCAGCAATGAGCGGAAGAGCTCCTACGAGCAGTACTTC	CASNERKSSYEQYF
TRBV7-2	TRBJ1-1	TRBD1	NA	TGTGCCAGCAGCCTGGGGACAGTGAACACTGAAGCTTTCTTT	CASSLGTVNTEAFF
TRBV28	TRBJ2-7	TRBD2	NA	TGTGCCAGCAGACCCCGAGTGGGGGGGAAAAACGAGCAGTACTTC	CASRPRVGGKNEQYF
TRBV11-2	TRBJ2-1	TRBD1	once	TGTGCCAGCAGCTTTACAGGGGTCAATGAGCAGTTCTTC	CASSFTGVNEQFF
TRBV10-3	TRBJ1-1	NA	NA	TGTGCCATCAGCCCAGGGGACACTGAAGCTTTCTTT	CAISPGDTEAFF
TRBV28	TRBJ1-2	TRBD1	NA	TGTGCCAGCAGTTTAGAATTGGGACAGAAACCTGGCTACACCTTC	CASSLELGQKPGYTF
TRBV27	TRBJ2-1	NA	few	TGTGCCAGCAGTTACGGGGGCTACAATGAGCAGTTCTTC	CASSYGGYNEQFF
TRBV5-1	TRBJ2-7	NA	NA	TGCGCCAGCAGCTTGGCGGGCGGAGGGAACTACGAGCAGTACTTC	CASSLAGGGNYEQYF
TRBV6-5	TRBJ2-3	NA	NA	TGTGCCAGCAGTTACTCTCCGCCGCCGGGGGATACGCAGTATTTT	CASSYSPPPGDTQYF
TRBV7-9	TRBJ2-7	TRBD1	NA	TGTGCCAGCAGCTTAGGAGTGGGGACAGGGCTGGGCGAGCAGTACTTC	CASSLGVGTGLGEQYF
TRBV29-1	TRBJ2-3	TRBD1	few	TGCAGCGTTGAAGAATACTTGACAGGGGCCCTGACGGATACGCAGTATTTT	CSVEEYLTGALTDTQYF
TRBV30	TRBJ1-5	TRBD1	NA	TGTGCCTGGAGTGCCCTAGGGACAGGCCGAAATCAGCCCCAGCATTTT	CAWSALGTGRNQPQHF
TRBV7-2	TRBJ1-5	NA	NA	TGTGCCAGCAGCTTAGTGCCGGGGGAAGGTCAGCCCCAGCATTTT	CASSLVPGEGQPQHF
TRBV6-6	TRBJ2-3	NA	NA	TGTGCCAGCACCAAAAGGGGGAGACTCCTCACAGATACGCAGTATTTT	CASTKRGRLLTDTQYF
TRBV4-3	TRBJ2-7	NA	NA	TGCGCCAGCAGCCAAGGGCTCGGGTCCTACGAGCAGTACTTC	CASSQGLGSYEQYF
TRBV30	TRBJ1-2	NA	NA	TGTGCCTGGAGTGTAGGAGGACCAAATGGCTACACCTTC	CAWSVGGPNGYTF
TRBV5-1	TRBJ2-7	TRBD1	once	TGCGCCAGCAGCCCGGACAGGGAGAACTACGAGCAGTACTTC	CASSPDRENYEQYF
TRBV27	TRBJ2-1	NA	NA	TGTGCCAGCAGTTTACAGGGATACAATGAGCAGTTCTTC	CASSLQGYNEQFF
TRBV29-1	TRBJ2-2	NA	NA	TGCAGCGTTGAGCAGGGCCTGAACACCGGGGAGCTGTTTTTT	CSVEQGLNTGELFF
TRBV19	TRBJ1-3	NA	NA	TGTGCCAGTAGTATTCCAGGGAGGAACACCATATATTTT	CASSIPGRNTIYF
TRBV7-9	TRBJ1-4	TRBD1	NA	TGTGCCAGCAGCCATCCCAAAGCGGGACAGGGCGAAAGACTGTTTTTT	CASSHPKAGQGERLFF
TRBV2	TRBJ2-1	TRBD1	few	TGTGCCAGCAGTGAAGCCTGGACAGGGGCCGCCAATGAGCAGTTCTTC	CASSEAWTGAANEQFF
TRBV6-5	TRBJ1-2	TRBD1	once	TGTGCCAGCAGTTACCACGACAGGGGGCGCGTTTACGGCTACACCTTC	CASSYHDRGRVYGYTF
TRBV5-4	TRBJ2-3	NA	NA	TGTGCCAGCAGCTTGGGAACATTAATTATTGGGGGCAGCACAGATACGCAGTATTTT	CASSLGTLIIGGSTDTQYF
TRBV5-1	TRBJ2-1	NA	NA	TGCGCCAGCAGCCTAATAGACAATGAGCAGTTCTTC	CASSLIDNEQFF
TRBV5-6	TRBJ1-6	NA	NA	TGTGCCAGCAGCTTGGCACAACCCAATTCACCCCTCCACTTT	CASSLAQPNSPLHF
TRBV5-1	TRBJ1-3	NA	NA	TGCGCCAGCAGCATCATCAGGACAGAAGGAAACACCATATATTTT	CASSIIRTEGNTIYF
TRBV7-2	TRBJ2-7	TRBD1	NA	TGTGCCAGCAGCCCTCGGACAGGGGGCTACGAGCAGTACTTC	CASSPRTGGYEQYF
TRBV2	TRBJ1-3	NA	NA	TGTGCCAGCAGTGACCTAGACAGGACCTCTGGAAACACCATATATTTT	CASSDLDRTSGNTIYF
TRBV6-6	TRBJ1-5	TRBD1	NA	TGTGCCAGCAGCCCGGGACAGTTAAATCAGCCCCAGCATTTT	CASSPGQLNQPQHF
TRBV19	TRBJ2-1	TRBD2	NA	TGTGCCAGTAGTATGGGCAGCGGGGGCAATGAGCAGTTCTTC	CASSMGSGGNEQFF
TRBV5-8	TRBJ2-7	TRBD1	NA	TGTGCCACCTCTCGGGACAGGTCCTACGAGCAGTACTTC	CATSRDRSYEQYF
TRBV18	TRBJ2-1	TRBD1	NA	TGTGCCAGCTCACGGGGACAGGGGGCGGTTGAGCAGTTCTTC	CASSRGQGAVEQFF
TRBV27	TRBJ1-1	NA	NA	TGTGCCAGCAGCTTGTTAAGGAGTTGGAACACTGAAGCTTTCTTT	CASSLLRSWNTEAFF
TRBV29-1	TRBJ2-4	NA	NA	TGCAGCGTTGTCATCCTGGGGCTAGCCAAAAACATTCAGTACTTC	CSVVILGLAKNIQYF
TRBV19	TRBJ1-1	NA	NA	TGTGCCAGTAGTATAGATCCGGCGACGGGTGAAGCTTTCTTT	CASSIDPATGEAFF